The present TCR beta chain was sequenced within a study of T cells after yellow fever vaccination. This clonotype was seen many times. Its cognate antigen is unknown. TCRdb fed the 5' RACE reads into MiXCR, producing one record per CDR3 protein. The data show 230,000 or so distinct CDR3 sequences, about 3.5% seen once. Findings of the study overall: Abundant clonotypes from the bulk population could contaminate FACS-sorted repertoires.

The receptor comes from a man younger than 35 who received the YFV17D yellow fever vaccine. The sequencing here drew on PBMCs, taken 15 days after the yellow fever booster vaccination.

This CDR3 is CASSRTGIGSDTQYF. The CDR3 DNA reads as TGCGCCAGCAGCCGGACAGGGATCGGCTCAGATACGCAGTATTTT. The chain joins TRBV5-1 to TRBJ2-3; 8 nucleotides match TRBD1. With V trimmed by 4 bases and J by 4 bases, 8 bases remained unmatched. CDR3 length: 15 amino acids. Germline V gene lookup returns CDR1 SGHRS and CDR2 YFSETQ.